Listed below are T cell receptor beta chains from one sample, sequenced in a study of T cell changes during pregnancy in multiple sclerosis. Profiled with immunoSEQ multiplex PCR; TCRdb holds only in-frame clones, not every one. The top ten hold 1.2% of the sample, which has roughly 40,000 clones, 88% seen once. This specimen consisted of CD4+ T cells from peripheral blood mononuclear cells, obtained before pregnancy. The receptors derive from a female donor with multiple sclerosis, enrolled in a pregnancy study. CDR3s include the opening cysteine and the closing phenylalanine or tryptophan. A D gene is named only where the DNA matches it firmly. Clone size, where shown, is once, few, many, or a class for clones that have expanded.

D gene,V gene,J gene,clone size,CDR3 DNA,CDR3 protein
-,TRBV2,TRBJ1-2,-,TGTGCCAGCAGTGGGGCTTACCGCTCGGGGTACACCTTC,CASSGAYRSGYTF
TRBD1,TRBV6-1,TRBJ2-5,-,TGTGCCAGCAGTGAACAAGGGGAGACAGGGTCTTACGAGACCCAGTACTTC,CASSEQGETGSYETQYF
TRBD2,TRBV25-1,TRBJ2-1,once,TGTGCCAGCAGACTAGCGGGAGCGACGAATGAGCAGTTCTTC,CASRLAGATNEQFF
-,TRBV7-2,TRBJ2-1,-,TGTGCCAGCAGCGGGCCTACAGGGAATGAGCAGTTCTTC,CASSGPTGNEQFF
-,TRBV7-9,TRBJ1-2,-,TGTGCCAGCAGCCCGGCGGGGGGAAAGGGCTACACCTTC,CASSPAGGKGYTF
-,TRBV5-1,TRBJ2-3,-,TGCGCCAGCAGCTTGGGTCTCGCGGGAACCACAGATACGCAGTATTTT,CASSLGLAGTTDTQYF
-,TRBV4-3,TRBJ2-2,few,TGCGCCAGCAGCCAAGCGGCAGGGAACACCGGGGAGCTGTTTTTT,CASSQAAGNTGELFF
TRBD1,TRBV7-8,TRBJ1-2,-,TGTGCCAGCAGCCGGGACAGGGTTGGCTACACCTTC,CASSRDRVGYTF
-,TRBV28,TRBJ2-7,-,TGTGCCAGCAGGGGCGGACAGCTCTACGAGCAGTACTTC,CASRGGQLYEQYF
TRBD1,TRBV5-1,TRBJ1-1,-,TGCGCCAGCAGGAGAACACAGGGGTCGGGCACTGAAGCTTTCTTT,CASRRTQGSGTEAFF
TRBD1,TRBV5-1,TRBJ2-5,-,TGCGCCAGCAGCCCCGAGACAGGGGGCTTTGAGACCCAGTACTTC,CASSPETGGFETQYF
-,TRBV5-6,TRBJ1-1,-,TGTGCCAGCAGCTTGGGACAGAAGAACACTGAAGCTTTCTTT,CASSLGQKNTEAFF
TRBD2,TRBV6-4,TRBJ2-3,-,TGTGCCAGCAATGACTCAGCGGGAGGCACAGATACGCAGTATTTT,CASNDSAGGTDTQYF
-,TRBV4-3,TRBJ1-1,-,TGCGCCAGCAGCCAAGGAACCAGGAAGAACACTGAAGCTTTCTTT,CASSQGTRKNTEAFF
TRBD1,TRBV7-2,TRBJ2-2,-,TGTGCCAGCAGCTGGGACAGGGCGAACACCGGGGAGCTGTTTTTT,CASSWDRANTGELFF
-,TRBV2,TRBJ2-5,-,TGTGCCAGCAGTGAAGGGACAGCGAGTCTCGGAGAGACCCAGTACTTC,CASSEGTASLGETQYF
-,TRBV28,TRBJ1-5,-,TGTGCCAGCAATCGGGGGGGGGCGAGGGGCAATCAGCCCCAGCATTTT,CASNRGGARGNQPQHF
TRBD1,TRBV5-1,TRBJ2-3,-,TGCGCCAGCAGCCCAGCACCCACGACAGGGCGCACAGATACGCAGTATTTT,CASSPAPTTGRTDTQYF
-,TRBV30,TRBJ2-7,-,TGTGCCTGGAGTGTACAGGGTTTATACGAGCAGTACTTC,CAWSVQGLYEQYF
TRBD1,TRBV9,TRBJ1-2,-,TGTGCCAGCAGCGCCCGTATGCGGACAGGGGTATCTCACCATGGCTACACCTTC,CASSARMRTGVSHHGYTF
TRBD1,TRBV5-1,TRBJ2-7,-,TGCGCCAGCAGCATCGGAAAAGGGACAGGGGGCGAGCAGTACTTC,CASSIGKGTGGEQYF
-,TRBV15,TRBJ2-7,-,TGTGCCACCAGCAGAGGGGGGGGGCTTCCCGAGCAGTACTTC,CATSRGGGLPEQYF
TRBD2,TRBV5-1,TRBJ2-7,once,TGCGCCAGCAGCTTTGGACTAGCGGGACACTCCTACGAGCAGTACTTC,CASSFGLAGHSYEQYF
-,TRBV5-1,TRBJ1-5,once,TGCGCCAGCAGCTTGGTTTCCGGGGGCAATCAGCCCCAGCATTTT,CASSLVSGGNQPQHF
-,TRBV7-3,TRBJ2-1,-,TGTGCCAGCAGCGGGGACCAGGGAGGCTACAATGAGCAGTTCTTC,CASSGDQGGYNEQFF
TRBD1,TRBV6-1,TRBJ2-7,-,TGTGCCAGCACTATTCAGACAGGGGTTCCCTACGAGCAGTACTTC,CASTIQTGVPYEQYF
-,TRBV19,TRBJ1-5,-,TGTGCCAGTAGTATCTCTTTTTGGGATGGCAGGGAAGGTCAGCCCCAGCATTTT,CASSISFWDGREGQPQHF
-,TRBV2,TRBJ2-7,-,TGTGCCAGCGGCCTTCGGGGAAAGGTTTCCTACGAGCAGTACTTC,CASGLRGKVSYEQYF